This T cell receptor (beta chain) was identified in a study of shared clonotypes between healthy human individuals (dated by TCRdb to 2020 to 2021). As for the study more broadly: A few men and a couple of women, aged 18 to 49 years, made up the cohort. Libraries were prepared and TCR repertoires were sequenced by different laboratories using diverse techniques, in order to increase sequencing depth and limit assay-specific biases. Per donor, three plates each were used for CD4 naive and CD4 memory, two for CD8 naive, and one for CD8 memory. Blood TCR repertoires of a handful of healthy adults were deeply sequenced to estimate repertoire size and the extent of clonotype sharing between individuals. Each donor's leukapheresis produced roughly between roughly 0.94 and 9.5 billion PBMCs.

Using the deep immunoSEQ assay, multiplex PCR amplified TCR CDR3 regions from genomic DNA. Genomic DNA extracted from each cell subset was distributed evenly over all wells of several immunoSEQ 96-well plates, and each plate served as one replicate. For sorted subsets, 200 to 250 ng genomic DNA, equal to 30,000 to 35,000 T cell genomes, was loaded into each replicate PCR. The purified libraries were quantified using a Qubit 3.0 fluorometer, sized with a Bioanalyzer 2100, and then quantified again using the KAPA Library Quantification kit. Every immunoSEQ 96-well plate was sequenced on a dedicated single-read 150-cycle Illumina NextSeq 550 flow cell. The published analysis was carried out like this. Because the immunoSEQ output held only junctional sequences and lacked quality scores, the filtering could not match the filtering applied to full-length reads. Sequences were annotated with PyIR, a Python wrapper for IgBLAST v1.9, using IMGT germline references to assign V/J genes and CDR3. Reads were removed for weak V/J assignments (E-value above 1e-6), missing CDR3, stop codons, out-of-frame junctions, or ambiguous translated residues. A V3J clonotype was defined by an identical inferred V gene, J gene, and CDR3 amino acid sequence. Percentage overlap between repertoires was calculated by dividing the number of shared unique clonotypes by the size of the smaller repertoire. RTK rarefaction, the Chao1 estimator, and Recon v2.1 estimates of unobserved clonotypes were used to assess repertoire richness. Generation probabilities were computed with OLGA for all TCRbeta clonotypes obtained by the gDNA method from a few donors. TCRdb limited this immuneACCESS table to in-frame rearrangements with V and J called. A share of clones is missing; checked studies link under half to unresolved V genes, and the rest is unexplained. V, J and clone size are those of that table, while D and trimming were read from the DNA. This sample gives about 2.4 million clones in total; approximately 94% of them show up just once. Roughly 0.36% of the sample rests with the top ten.

The germline V gene gives CDR1 as MGHDK and CDR2 as SYGVNS. The cysteine opens and the phenylalanine closes a CDR3 of 15 amino acids. Of all the DNA, just the CDR3 is kept, 45 bases in frame from base 1. At the junction V is shortened by 3 bases and J by 4 bases, with 12 bases in between. What the work shows at the level of the full study, not this receptor alone: Pairwise subsampling indicated that sequencing depth was expected to affect the degree of clonotype sharing among donors. Larger estimated clonotype richness was generally found for naive subsets than for memory subsets. Clonotypes shared by all four sorted-subset donors showed higher generation probabilities than non-shared clonotypes. Only blood was sampled, and tissue TCR repertoires likely differ from those in blood. The genetic and exposure-history diversity represented was limited by the small number of donors. Even with the large sequencing depth, rarefaction of the sorted-subset datasets indicated that sequencing was incomplete. About 5% of naive CD4, around 3.5% of naive CD8, 2.3% of memory CD4, and less than 0.45% of memory CD8 clonotypes were shared across several donors.

Donors were healthy HIV-negative adults with no recently reported acute infections or vaccinations. Only Caucasian adults living in Nashville, Tennessee, USA were represented among the donors. CD4+ T cells were enriched through magnetic negative selection, after which naive cells were positively selected on CD45RA and the remaining negative fraction served as the memory subset. Blood was collected by leukapheresis, and PBMCs were isolated by Ficoll-Histopaque density gradient centrifugation and then cryopreserved in liquid nitrogen vapor phase. Analytical flow cytometry was used to check the purity and quantity of every magnetically sorted T cell population. Genomic DNA was isolated from each sorted fraction and quantified by UV absorbance on a Nanodrop 2000c. Comments on this clone: Its antigen has not been determined. No base qualities exist here, and no much larger clone lies one base off it.

The chain links TRBV25-1 with TRBJ2-2, with a weak D call of TRBD1 (6 bases match). The TCR originated in a man in his late teens or twenties in good health. Some clones in this sample may be carry-over from other donors' samples. Sequencing input: naive CD4+ T cells from PBMCs. In the paper's terms, the cell subset or site label means: CD45RA+ positively selected. The CDR3 protein is CASSDSTGRTGELFF. The DNA sequence follows: TGTGCCAGCAGTGACAGTACAGGGCGCACCGGGGAGCTGTTTTTT. Beyond the CDR3, the reference TRBV25-1 and TRBJ2-2 genes provide the residues; the full variable domain reads: EADIYQTPRYLVIGTGKKITLECSQTMGHDKMYWYQQDPGMELHLIHYSYGVNSTEKGDLSSESTVSRIRTEHFPLTLESARPSHTSQYLCASSDSTGRTGELFFGEGSRLTVL.